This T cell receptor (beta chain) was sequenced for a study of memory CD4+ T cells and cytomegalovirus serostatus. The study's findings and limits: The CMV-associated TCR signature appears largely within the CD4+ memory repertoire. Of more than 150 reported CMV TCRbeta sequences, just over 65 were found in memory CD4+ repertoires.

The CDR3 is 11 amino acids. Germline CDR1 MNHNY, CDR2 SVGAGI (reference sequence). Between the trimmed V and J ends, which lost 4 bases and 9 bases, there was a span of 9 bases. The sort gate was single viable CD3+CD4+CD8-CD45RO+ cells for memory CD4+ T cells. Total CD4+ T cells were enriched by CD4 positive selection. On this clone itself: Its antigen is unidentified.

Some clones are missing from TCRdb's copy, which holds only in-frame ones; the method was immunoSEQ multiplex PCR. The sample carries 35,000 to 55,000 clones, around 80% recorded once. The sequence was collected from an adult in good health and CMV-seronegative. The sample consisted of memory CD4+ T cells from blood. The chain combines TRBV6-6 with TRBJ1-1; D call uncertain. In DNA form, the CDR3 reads TGTGCCAGCAGTTCCCGGATGAAAGCTTTCTTT. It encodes CASSSRMKAFF.